This T cell receptor beta chain was sequenced in a study of blood T cell repertoires in COVID-19. Overall study: Whether acute or convalescent, the COVID-19 samples came from the United States, Italy and Spain. The cDNA or gDNA used as material had been derived from T cells, B-cell-depleted T cells, or PBMCs.

The Seattle patients, enrolled during active infection, were followed longitudinally. Under the authors' procedure: It was from reference gene primer amplification that nucleated cell counts were estimated. The table came from immunoSEQ multiplex PCR; TCRdb's copy has only in-frame clones and leaves some out. The DNA was the basis for D and trimming; V, J and clone size are from that table. The sample holds about 340,000 clones, more than 70% seen once. Germline V gene sequence: CDR1 SGHTA, CDR2 FQGNSA. The CDR3 covers 14 residues. V lost 5 bases and J 8 bases, leaving 18 bases between the germline ends.

Sequenced: peripheral blood. The origin of this receptor is a woman in her 70s with COVID-19, enrolled during active disease. The rearrangement uses TRBV7-2 and TRBJ1-2; D possibly corresponds to TRBD1 (6 bases). The CDR3 loop is CASSPAGGPEGYTF. CDR3 nucleotides: TGTGCCAGCAGCCCCGCGGGGGGGCCCGAAGGCTACACCTTC. Looking up the rest from reference TRBV7-2 and TRBJ1-2 gives the full variable domain: GAGVSQSPSNKVTEKGKDVELRCDPISGHTALYWYRQSLGQGLEFLIYFQGNSAPDKSGLPSDRFSAERTGGSVSTLTIQRTQQEDSAVYLCASSPAGGPEGYTFGSGTRLTVV.